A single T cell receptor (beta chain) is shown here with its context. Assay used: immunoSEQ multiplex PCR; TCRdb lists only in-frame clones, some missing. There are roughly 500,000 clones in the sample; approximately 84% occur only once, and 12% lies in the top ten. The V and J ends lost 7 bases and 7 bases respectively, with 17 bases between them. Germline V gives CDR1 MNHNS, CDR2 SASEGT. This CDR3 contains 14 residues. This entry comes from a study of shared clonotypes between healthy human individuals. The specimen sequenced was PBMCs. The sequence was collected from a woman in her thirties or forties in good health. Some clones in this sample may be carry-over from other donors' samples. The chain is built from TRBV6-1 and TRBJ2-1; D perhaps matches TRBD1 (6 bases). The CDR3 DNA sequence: TGTGCCAGCATTAGTTATCCGACAGGTAATGAGCAGTTCTTC. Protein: CASISYPTGNEQFF.